Included here is one T cell receptor beta chain sequence, with context. The antigen is not known. The data are from a study of cytomegalovirus exposure and HLA in healthy donors. Overall study: T cells numbering about 180 million yielded some 100 million unique TCR beta sequences in an earlier analysis. General study results and limits: With further analysis later on, most CMV-associated TCR beta chains appeared HLA-restricted.

The CDR3 runs to 17 residues. Germline-derived CDR1 and CDR2 are WSHSY and SAAADI. With V trimmed by 8 bases and J by 6 bases, 17 bases remained unmatched. The PCR employed 60 Vbeta primers together with 13 Jbeta primers. Repertoires were generated with immunoSEQ multiplex PCR, while TCRdb's copy carries only in-frame clones and drops some. Among about 150,000 clones, about three quarters were seen once, and the ten largest hold about 1.3%. The chain carries TRBV10-2 and TRBJ2-3; TRBD2 agrees at 10 bases. The source of this sequence is a man between 18 and 29 years old in good health and CMV-seronegative. The sequenced sample consisted of PBMCs. The CDR3 nucleotides are TGCGCCAGCTCGACACGTAAGGGGCTAGCGGGAGTGGATACGCAGTATTTT. This encodes CASSTRKGLAGVDTQYF.